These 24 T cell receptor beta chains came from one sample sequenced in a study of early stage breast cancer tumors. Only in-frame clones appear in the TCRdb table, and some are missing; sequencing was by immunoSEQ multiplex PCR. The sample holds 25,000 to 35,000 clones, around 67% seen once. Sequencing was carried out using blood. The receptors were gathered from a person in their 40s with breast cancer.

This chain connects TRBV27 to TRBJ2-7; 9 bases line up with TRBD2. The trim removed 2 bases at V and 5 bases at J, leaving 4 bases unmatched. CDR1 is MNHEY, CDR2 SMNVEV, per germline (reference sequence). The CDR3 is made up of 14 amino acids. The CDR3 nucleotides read TGTGCCAGCAGTTTAAGCGCGGGAGGGAACGAGCAGTACTTC. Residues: CASSLSAGGNEQYF.

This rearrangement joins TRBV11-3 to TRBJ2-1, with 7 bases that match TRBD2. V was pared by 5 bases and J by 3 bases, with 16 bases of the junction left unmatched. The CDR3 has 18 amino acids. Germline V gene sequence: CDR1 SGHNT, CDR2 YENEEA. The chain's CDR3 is CASSALQVAGASYNEQFF. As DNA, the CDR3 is TGTGCCAGCAGCGCCTTGCAGGTCGCGGGAGCTAGCTACAATGAGCAGTTCTTC.

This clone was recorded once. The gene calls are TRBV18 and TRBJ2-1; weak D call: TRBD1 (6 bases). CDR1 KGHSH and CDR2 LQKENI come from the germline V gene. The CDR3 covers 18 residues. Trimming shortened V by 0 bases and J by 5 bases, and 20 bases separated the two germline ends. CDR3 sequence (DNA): TGTGCCAGCTCACCACCTGCCAGGGGAATGATTGGGGACAATGAGCAGTTCTTC. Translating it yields CASSPPARGMIGDNEQFF.

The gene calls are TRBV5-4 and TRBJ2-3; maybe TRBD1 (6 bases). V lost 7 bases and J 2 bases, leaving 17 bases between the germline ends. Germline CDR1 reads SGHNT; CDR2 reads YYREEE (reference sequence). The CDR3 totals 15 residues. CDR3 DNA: TGTGCCAGCGCATCAGAGGGGGAGAACACAGATACGCAGTATTTT. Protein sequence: CASASEGENTDTQYF.

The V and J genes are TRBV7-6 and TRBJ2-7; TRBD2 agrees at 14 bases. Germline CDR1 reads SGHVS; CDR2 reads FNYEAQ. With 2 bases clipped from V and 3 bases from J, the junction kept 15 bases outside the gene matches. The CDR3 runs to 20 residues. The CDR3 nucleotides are TGTGCCAGCAGCTTACCCTCCGGGACTAGCGGGAGAGGGTTTTACTACGAGCAGTACTTC. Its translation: CASSLPSGTSGRGFYYEQYF.

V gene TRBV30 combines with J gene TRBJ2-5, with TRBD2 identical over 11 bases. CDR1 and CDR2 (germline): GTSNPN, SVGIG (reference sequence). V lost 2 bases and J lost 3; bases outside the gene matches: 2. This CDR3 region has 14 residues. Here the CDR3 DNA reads TGTGCCTGGAGTCCGACTAGCGGGAAAGAGACCCAGTACTTC. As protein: CAWSPTSGKETQYF.

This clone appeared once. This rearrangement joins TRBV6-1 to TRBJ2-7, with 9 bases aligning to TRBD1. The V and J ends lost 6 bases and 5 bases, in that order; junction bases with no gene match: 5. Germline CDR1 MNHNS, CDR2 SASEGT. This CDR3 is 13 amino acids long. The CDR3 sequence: CASRNRQGDEQYF. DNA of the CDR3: TGTGCCAGCAGAAATAGACAGGGGGACGAGCAGTACTTC.

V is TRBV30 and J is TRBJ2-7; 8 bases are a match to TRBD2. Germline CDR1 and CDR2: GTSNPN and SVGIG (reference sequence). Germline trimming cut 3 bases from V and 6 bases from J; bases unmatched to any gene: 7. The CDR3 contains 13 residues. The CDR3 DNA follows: TGTGCCTGGAGCACCGGGACTAGAGGCGAGCAGTACTTC. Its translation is CAWSTGTRGEQYF.

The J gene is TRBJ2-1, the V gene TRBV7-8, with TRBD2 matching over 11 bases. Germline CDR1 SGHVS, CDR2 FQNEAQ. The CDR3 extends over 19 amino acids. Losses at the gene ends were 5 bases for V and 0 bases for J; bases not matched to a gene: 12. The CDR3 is CASSHPELAGGSSYNEQFF. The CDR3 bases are TGTGCCAGCAGCCACCCCGAGCTAGCGGGGGGCAGCTCCTACAATGAGCAGTTCTTC.

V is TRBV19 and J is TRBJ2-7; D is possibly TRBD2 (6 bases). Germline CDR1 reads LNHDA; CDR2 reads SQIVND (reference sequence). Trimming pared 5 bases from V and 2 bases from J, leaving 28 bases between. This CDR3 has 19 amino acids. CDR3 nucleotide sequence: TGTGCCAGTAGTCTCTATAGGCCTGACGCCAGGGAGGCTGCCTACGAGCAGTACTTC. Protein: CASSLYRPDAREAAYEQYF.

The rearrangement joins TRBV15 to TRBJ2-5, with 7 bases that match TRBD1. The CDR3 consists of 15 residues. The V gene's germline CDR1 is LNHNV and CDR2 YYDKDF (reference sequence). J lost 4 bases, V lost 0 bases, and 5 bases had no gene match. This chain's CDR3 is CATSRERQGVETQYF. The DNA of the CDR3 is TGTGCCACCAGCAGAGAAAGGCAGGGGGTAGAGACCCAGTACTTC.

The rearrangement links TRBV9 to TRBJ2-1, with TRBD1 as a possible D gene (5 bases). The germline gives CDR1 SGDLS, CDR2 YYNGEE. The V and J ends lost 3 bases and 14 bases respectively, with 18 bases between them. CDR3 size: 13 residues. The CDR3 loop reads CASSGFPKGLEFF. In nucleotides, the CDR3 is TGTGCCAGCAGCGGATTTCCGAAGGGGTTAGAGTTCTTC.

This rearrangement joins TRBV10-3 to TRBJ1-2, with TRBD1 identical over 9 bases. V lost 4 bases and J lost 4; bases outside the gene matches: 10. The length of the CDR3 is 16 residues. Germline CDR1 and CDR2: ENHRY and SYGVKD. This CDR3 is CAISAIQGARGYGYTF. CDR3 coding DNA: TGTGCCATCAGTGCGATACAGGGGGCGCGTGGCTATGGCTACACCTTC.

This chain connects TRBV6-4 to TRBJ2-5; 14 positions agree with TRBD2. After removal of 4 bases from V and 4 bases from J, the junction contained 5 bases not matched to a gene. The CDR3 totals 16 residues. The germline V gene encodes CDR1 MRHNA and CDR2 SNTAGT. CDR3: CASSAGLAGEGETQYF. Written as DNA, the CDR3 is TGTGCCAGCAGTGCGGGACTAGCGGGAGAAGGAGAGACCCAGTACTTC.

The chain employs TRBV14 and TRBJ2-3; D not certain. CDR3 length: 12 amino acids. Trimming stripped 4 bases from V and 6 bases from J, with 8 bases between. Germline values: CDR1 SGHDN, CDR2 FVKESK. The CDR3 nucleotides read TGTGCCAGCAGCCCCCAGTGGGATACGCAGTATTTT. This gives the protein CASSPQWDTQYF.

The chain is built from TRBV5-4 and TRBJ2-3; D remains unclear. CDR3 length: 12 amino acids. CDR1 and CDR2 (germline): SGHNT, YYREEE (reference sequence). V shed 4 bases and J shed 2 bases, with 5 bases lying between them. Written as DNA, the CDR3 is TGTGCCAGCAGCCTATCCACAGATACGCAGTATTTT. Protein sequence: CASSLSTDTQYF.

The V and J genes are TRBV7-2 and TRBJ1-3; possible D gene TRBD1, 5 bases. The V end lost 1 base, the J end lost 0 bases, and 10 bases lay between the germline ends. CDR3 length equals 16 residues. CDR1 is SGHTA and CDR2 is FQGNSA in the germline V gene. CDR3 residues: CASSLVGPSSGNTIYF. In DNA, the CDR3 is TGTGCCAGCAGCTTAGTGGGGCCCAGCTCTGGAAACACCATATATTTT.

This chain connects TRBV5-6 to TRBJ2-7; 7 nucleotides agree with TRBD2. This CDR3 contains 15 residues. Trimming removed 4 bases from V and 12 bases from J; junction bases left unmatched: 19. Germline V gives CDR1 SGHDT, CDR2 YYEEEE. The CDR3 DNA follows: TGTGCCAGCAGCCTTTTCGCGGGAGCTCCCGGTTCGCGGTACTTC. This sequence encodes CASSLFAGAPGSRYF.

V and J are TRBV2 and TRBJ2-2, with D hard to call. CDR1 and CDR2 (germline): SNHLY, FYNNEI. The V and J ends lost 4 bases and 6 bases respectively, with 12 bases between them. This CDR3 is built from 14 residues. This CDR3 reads CASSGLVGSGELFF. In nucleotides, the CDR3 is TGTGCCAGCAGTGGGCTAGTAGGTTCCGGGGAGCTGTTTTTT.

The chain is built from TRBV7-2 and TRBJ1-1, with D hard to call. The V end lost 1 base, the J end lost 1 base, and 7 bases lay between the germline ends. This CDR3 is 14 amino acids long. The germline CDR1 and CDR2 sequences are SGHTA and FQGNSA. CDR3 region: CASSLGGRNTEAFF. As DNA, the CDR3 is TGTGCCAGCAGCTTAGGTGGCAGGAACACTGAAGCTTTCTTT.

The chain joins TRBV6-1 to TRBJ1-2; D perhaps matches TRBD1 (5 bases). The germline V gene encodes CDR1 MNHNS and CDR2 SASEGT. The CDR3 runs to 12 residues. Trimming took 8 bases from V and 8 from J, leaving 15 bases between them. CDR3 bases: TGTGCCAGCGAGCTTCTTACAGGAGGCTACACCTTC. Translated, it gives CASELLTGGYTF.

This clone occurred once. The CDR3 loop reads CASGVTRQETQYF. The CDR3 DNA reads as TGCGCCAGCGGGGTCACACGTCAAGAGACCCAGTACTTC. The chain links TRBV5-1 to TRBJ2-5; D remains ambiguous. CDR3 length equals 13 residues. The germline gives CDR1 SGHRS, CDR2 YFSETQ. V lost 7 bases, J lost 2 bases, and 12 bases lay in between.

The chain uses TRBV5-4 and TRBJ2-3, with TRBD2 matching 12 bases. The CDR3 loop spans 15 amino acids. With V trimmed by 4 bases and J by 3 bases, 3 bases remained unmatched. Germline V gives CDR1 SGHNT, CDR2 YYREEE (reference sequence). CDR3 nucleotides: TGTGCCAGCAGCCCTGGACTAGCGGGAACAGATACGCAGTATTTT. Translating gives CASSPGLAGTDTQYF.

The CDR3 DNA is TGCGCCAGCAGCTTACGACTAGCGGTCAACAATGAGCAGTTCTTC. It translates to CASSLRLAVNNEQFF. The chain is built from TRBV5-1 and TRBJ2-1; TRBD2 aligns across 9 bases. V was clipped by 2 bases and J by 5 bases; unmatched bases: 5. CDR1 and CDR2 (germline): SGHRS, YFSETQ. The CDR3 has 15 amino acids.